This T cell receptor beta chain was found in a study of CXCR3 chemokines and chemotherapy response in bladder cancer. Via MiXCR, TCRdb re-called the PCR reads, giving one row per CDR3 protein. Among some 1,300 distinct CDR3 sequences listed, roughly 6.3% were seen once. Per the germline V gene, CDR1 is MNHEY and CDR2 is SMNVEV (reference sequence). This CDR3 contains 15 residues. V lost 2 bases and J lost 0, with 5 bases in between. In this sample, this clonotype is medium-sized (0.01 to 0.1%). The V gene is TRBV27, the J gene TRBJ2-6; D remains ambiguous. The sample was gathered from a patient whose treatment included neoadjuvant chemotherapy. This TCR derives from a human donor with bladder cancer that responded to neoadjuvant chemotherapy. The CDR3 spells CASSLGGSGANVLTF. In DNA, the CDR3 is TGTGCCAGCAGTTTAGGCGGCTCTGGGGCCAACGTCCTGACTTTC.